A single sample gave rise to the 26 T cell receptor beta chains below, sequenced in a study of CD8 T cells in ankylosing spondylitis. Study-level results: For ankylosing spondylitis blood, a TCR beta motif of 7 or 8 highly homologous variants appeared characteristic.

MiXCR was run by TCRdb on the 5' RACE reads, yielding one entry per CDR3 protein. The profile shows about 440,000 distinct CDR3 sequences, 17% of them singletons. No antigen has been assigned to these receptors. Sequencing was carried out using blood, either unsorted or a sorted T cell fraction (not recorded which). Receptors were obtained from a male donor with ankylosing spondylitis.

The chain couples TRBV27 to TRBJ1-1; no clear D. Germline V gene lookup returns CDR1 MNHEY and CDR2 SMNVEV (reference sequence). This CDR3 spans 13 amino acids. V was shortened by 2 bases and J by 4 bases, with 8 bases between the two germline ends. For the CDR3, the DNA is TGTGCCAGCAGTTTAATACATACCACTGAAGCTTTCTTT. It specifies CASSLIHTTEAFF.

This clonotype was detected only a few times. V usage is TRBV12-3 or TRBV12-4 and J usage is TRBJ1-2, with D hard to call. The CDR3 totals 12 residues. V gave up 5 bases and J gave up 5 bases, with 9 bases separating them. CDR3 in DNA: TGTGCCAGCAGTCCGTCCCATTATGGCTACACCTTC. Protein product: CASSPSHYGYTF.

V gene TRBV7-9 combines with J gene TRBJ1-4; D remains ambiguous. The V gene lost 2 bases and the J gene lost 7 bases, with 14 bases spanning the gap. Germline values: CDR1 SEHNR, CDR2 FQNEAQ (reference sequence). This CDR3 has 15 residues. The chain's CDR3 is CASSLSAGKTEKLFF. Here the CDR3 DNA reads TGTGCCAGCAGCTTAAGCGCCGGCAAGACTGAAAAACTGTTTTTT.

J is TRBJ2-5 and V is TRBV27; 7 nucleotides line up with TRBD1. J was trimmed by 5 bases and V by 5 bases; bases with no gene match: 8. CDR1 and CDR2 from the germline V gene are MNHEY and SMNVEV (reference sequence). This CDR3 is 14 amino acids long. The CDR3: CASSKNRGEETQYF. In DNA form, the CDR3 reads TGTGCCAGCAGTAAAAACAGGGGTGAGGAGACCCAGTACTTC.

CDR3 DNA sequence: TGTGCCAGCAGCCCCAGACAGCTCTATGGCTACACCTTC. Translating it yields CASSPRQLYGYTF. V and J are TRBV11-2 and TRBJ1-2, with D possibly being TRBD1 (5 bases). The CDR3 runs to 13 residues. Trimming took 5 bases from V and 4 from J, leaving 11 bases between them. CDR1 is SGHAT, CDR2 FQNNGV, per germline.

The V and J genes are TRBV3-1 and TRBJ2-7, with TRBD2 matching over 10 bases. The V and J ends lost 0 bases and 9 bases, in that order; junction bases with no gene match: 11. Germline values: CDR1 LGHDT, CDR2 YNNKEL (reference sequence). The CDR3 covers 16 residues. CDR3 in DNA: TGTGCCAGCAGCCAAGATGGGGCTAGCGGGAGATGGGGGCAGTACTTC. Translation: CASSQDGASGRWGQYF.

V gene TRBV20-1 combines with J gene TRBJ1-4, with unresolved D. The germline V gene encodes CDR1 DFQATT and CDR2 SNEGSKA (reference sequence). This CDR3 is 13 amino acids long. The V end was cut by 3 bases, the J end by 3 bases, with 8 bases between. The CDR3, as DNA: TGCAGTGCTAGGGAGCGTCCTAATGAAAAACTGTTTTTT. Encoded protein: CSARERPNEKLFF.

This clonotype was seen repeatedly, ten times or more. V usage is TRBV20-1 and J usage is TRBJ1-1, with D uncertain. CDR1 is DFQATT and CDR2 is SNEGSKA in the germline V gene (reference sequence). The CDR3 runs 14 residues. V lost 0 bases to trimming and J lost 0 bases, with 8 bases between them. The CDR3 nucleotides are TGCAGTGCTAGAGAACAGCCTTTGAACACTGAAGCTTTCTTT. It yields the protein CSAREQPLNTEAFF.

The genes are TRBV7-2 and TRBJ2-4; D perhaps matches TRBD2 (5 bases). The CDR3 is 16 amino acids. The V and J ends lost 1 base and 0 bases respectively, with 10 bases between them. CDR1 SGHTA and CDR2 FQGNSA come from the germline V gene. The CDR3 sequence: CASSLDPSGAKNIQYF. The DNA of the CDR3 is TGTGCCAGCAGCTTAGATCCCAGCGGAGCCAAAAACATTCAGTACTTC.

The V and J genes are TRBV29-1 and TRBJ1-1, with 7 bases fitting TRBD1. Germline-derived CDR1 and CDR2 are SQVTM and ANQGSEA. Trimming at V came to 5 bases and at J to 0 bases, leaving 6 bases not matched to a gene. CDR3 length equals 14 residues. The CDR3 bases are TGCAGCGTTCCCAGGGGGACAGTGAACACTGAAGCTTTCTTT. Translation gives CSVPRGTVNTEAFF. Using reference TRBV29-1 and TRBJ1-1 for the parts outside the CDR3, the full variable domain is SAVISQKPSRDICQRGTSLTIQCQVDSQVTMMFWYRQQPGQSLTLIATANQGSEATYESGFVIDKFPISRPNLTFSTLTVSNMSPEDSSIYLCSVPRGTVNTEAFFGQGTRLTVV.

The chain joins TRBV6-5 to TRBJ2-7; D is unclear. Trimming cost V 7 bases and J 5 bases, with 15 bases left between them. The germline CDR1 and CDR2 sequences are MNHEY and SVGAGI. The CDR3 runs to 13 residues. The CDR3 sequence is CASKFVGLNEQYF. The CDR3 coding sequence is TGTGCCAGCAAGTTTGTAGGGTTAAACGAGCAGTACTTC.

A few counts support this clonotype. This chain links TRBV5-1 with TRBJ1-4; D is unclear. This CDR3 region has 13 residues. CDR1 is SGHRS, CDR2 YFSETQ, per germline. The V and J ends lost 4 bases and 3 bases respectively, with 7 bases between them. The CDR3 bases are TGCGCCAGCAGCCGCCTGGCTAATGAAAAACTGTTTTTT. This translates into CASSRLANEKLFF. Full variable domain (missing parts from reference TRBV5-1 and TRBJ1-4): KAGVTQTPRYLIKTRGQQVTLSCSPISGHRSVSWYQQTPGQGLQFLFEYFSETQRNKGNFPGRFSGRQFSNSRSEMNVSTLELGDSALYLCASSRLANEKLFFGSGTQLSVL.

V is TRBV18 and J is TRBJ2-6, with 7 bases aligning to TRBD1. CDR3 size: 16 residues. The germline V gene has CDR1 KGHSH and CDR2 LQKENI. V lost 4 bases and J lost 0; bases outside the gene matches: 3. In nucleotides, the CDR3 is TGTGCCAGCTCACTTCACAGGGGCTCTGGGGCCAACGTCCTGACTTTC. Translated, it gives CASSLHRGSGANVLTF.

V usage is TRBV6-5 and J usage is TRBJ1-1; D ambiguous. From germline, CDR1 is MNHEY and CDR2 SVGAGI. The CDR3 runs 14 residues. Trimming shortened V by 6 bases and J by 8 bases, and 19 bases separated the two germline ends. This CDR3 is CASSYGTAEAEAFF. For the CDR3, the DNA is TGTGCCAGCAGCTACGGAACTGCAGAGGCAGAAGCTTTCTTT.

This clonotype was detected only once. The chain couples TRBV5-1 to TRBJ1-1; D unresolved. There are 15 residues in the CDR3. The germline CDR1 and CDR2 sequences are SGHRS and YFSETQ. Trimming cost V 0 bases and J 6 bases, with 15 bases left between them. The CDR3 loop reads CASSLVPDPGAEAFF. The CDR3 region has the DNA TGCGCCAGCAGCTTGGTTCCGGATCCCGGCGCTGAAGCTTTCTTT.

In this sample, this clonotype turned up a few times. V is TRBV5-1 and J is TRBJ2-7; 10 bases agree with TRBD1. The CDR3 covers 15 residues. Trimming took 4 bases from V and 1 from J; bases not matched to a gene: 5. Per the germline V gene, CDR1 is SGHRS and CDR2 is YFSETQ. CDR3 coding DNA: TGCGCCAGCAGCGCTGACAGGGGGCCATCCTACGAGCAGTACTTC. This codes for CASSADRGPSYEQYF.

The gene calls are TRBV5-5 and TRBJ2-2; the D gene could be TRBD1 or TRBD2 (5 bases each). CDR1 and CDR2 (germline): SGHKS, YYEKEE (reference sequence). CDR3 length: 15 amino acids. Trimming took 4 bases from V and 0 from J, leaving 10 bases between them. The CDR3 spells CASSPGRTNTGELFF. CDR3 nucleotides: TGTGCCAGCAGCCCGGGACGGACGAACACCGGGGAGCTGTTTTTT.

In its sample, this clonotype was seen a few times. The chain combines TRBV24-1 with TRBJ2-1, with no clear D. The CDR3 consists of 13 residues. V was clipped by 4 bases and J by 3 bases, with 6 bases between them. Germline values: CDR1 KGHDR, CDR2 SFDVKD. The CDR3 sequence: CATSDRNYNEQFF. The CDR3, as DNA: TGTGCCACCAGTGACAGGAACTACAATGAGCAGTTCTTC.

To note about this clonotype: A much larger clone lies one base from this, so it may be a read error. The chain is built from TRBV27 and TRBJ2-4, with TRBD1 identical over 7 bases. The V gene's germline CDR1 is MNHEY and CDR2 SMNVEV (reference sequence). The CDR3 covers 14 residues. CDR3 coding DNA: TGTGCCAGCGGTTTGGCAGGGGGCAAAAACATTCAGTACTTC. The encoded protein is CASGLAGGKNIQYF.

The chain joins TRBV20-1 to TRBJ2-3; D is possibly TRBD2 (5 bases). Germline V gives CDR1 DFQATT, CDR2 SNEGSKA (reference sequence). This CDR3 contains 15 residues. V was shortened by 6 bases and J by 1 base, with 17 bases between the two germline ends. The DNA for the CDR3 is TGCAGTGCCAAGACTATGGCGGGCCGCACAGATACGCAGTATTTT. Translated: CSAKTMAGRTDTQYF.

This sequence joins TRBV9 and TRBJ1-5; D remains unclear. This CDR3 spans 14 amino acids. V lost 3 bases and J lost 5, with 12 bases in between. From germline, CDR1 is SGDLS and CDR2 YYNGEE. CDR3 sequence (DNA): TGTGCCAGCAGCGCCAAACTAAATGATCAGCCCCAGCATTTT. Translation: CASSAKLNDQPQHF.

The CDR3 DNA follows: TGCAGTGCTAGAAGACGAGCGGGAGGGTTGTACAATGAGCAGTTCTTC. Translated, it gives CSARRRAGGLYNEQFF. The chain uses TRBV20-1 and TRBJ2-1, with 10 bases matching TRBD2. Germline lookup yields CDR1 DFQATT and CDR2 SNEGSKA (reference sequence). This CDR3 region has 16 residues. J lost 4 bases, V lost 2 bases, and 8 bases had no gene match.

This clonotype was observed a few times. The chain recombines TRBV28 with TRBJ1-4; 7 positions agree with TRBD1. V was pared by 1 base and J by 3 bases, with 11 bases of the junction left unmatched. This CDR3 is built from 18 residues. Germline V gene data show CDR1 as MDHEN and CDR2 as SYDVKM. The CDR3 spells CASSLLGPGTASNEKLFF. DNA for the CDR3: TGTGCCAGCAGTTTATTGGGCCCCGGGACAGCCTCTAATGAAAAACTGTTTTTT.

This chain links TRBV3-1 with TRBJ2-7, with 8 bases matching TRBD1. This CDR3 region has 15 residues. The germline V gene encodes CDR1 LGHDT and CDR2 YNNKEL (reference sequence). V lost 4 bases to trimming and J lost 4 bases; unmatched junction nucleotides: 9. The CDR3, as DNA: TGTGCCAGCAGCCTCGGACAGGGTGTAAGTTACGAGCAGTACTTC. It translates to CASSLGQGVSYEQYF.

This clonotype turned up a few times. The J gene is TRBJ1-4, the V gene TRBV5-1; D remains ambiguous. The germline V and J ends were trimmed by 8 bases and 8 bases, with 22 bases remaining between them. From germline, CDR1 is SGHRS and CDR2 YFSETQ. The CDR3 runs to 15 residues. DNA for the CDR3: TGCGCCAGTTATGCTGGAGGAACTGCCCCCGAAAAACTGTTTTTT. Encoded protein: CASYAGGTAPEKLFF.

This chain links TRBV11-2 with TRBJ1-6; D is ambiguous. The CDR3 is 15 residues long. V lost 5 bases, J lost 6 bases, and 14 bases lay in between. The germline V gene encodes CDR1 SGHAT and CDR2 FQNNGV. CDR3 in amino acids: CASSLSAGFNSPLHF. Written as DNA, the CDR3 is TGTGCCAGCAGCCTATCGGCGGGGTTTAATTCACCCCTCCACTTT.